These 23 T cell receptor beta chains were all obtained from the same sample, sequenced in a study of blood T cell repertoires in COVID-19 (TCRdb year 2020). Library preparation used the immunoSEQ multiplex PCR assay. As stored in TCRdb, this immuneACCESS dataset retains in-frame rearrangements with V and J assigned. A fraction of the clones does not appear; measured against another copy, unresolved V genes explain less than half of the discrepancy, and the remainder lacks a known reason. The sample profile shows approximately 280,000 clones; 86% of them were found once. Of the sample, roughly 3% falls within the top ten clones. The sample comprised PBMCs or T cells enriched from blood (not recorded which). These receptors all come from a woman aged 18-29 years who had recovered from COVID-19.

V is TRBV20-1 and J is TRBJ1-3; no clear D gene. CDR3 length: 11 amino acids. V shed 2 bases and J shed 7 bases, with 6 bases lying between them. Germline-derived CDR1 and CDR2 are DFQATT and SNEGSKA (reference sequence). The CDR3: CSARYPNTIYF. Here the CDR3 DNA reads TGCAGTGCTAGATATCCGAACACCATATATTTT.

The genes are TRBV5-1 and TRBJ1-4; maybe TRBD1 (5 bases). Trimming stripped 0 bases from V and 4 bases from J, with 10 bases between. This CDR3 comprises 15 residues. In germline, CDR1 is SGHRS, CDR2 YFSETQ. The chain's CDR3 is CASSLARQLNEKLFF. CDR3 in DNA: TGCGCCAGCAGCTTGGCCCGACAGCTTAATGAAAAACTGTTTTTT.

CDR3 DNA sequence: TGCGCCAGCAGCCCGGGGACAGGAAACTACGAGCAGTACTTC. Translated, it gives CASSPGTGNYEQYF. This rearrangement joins TRBV4-3 to TRBJ2-7; 8 positions match TRBD1. CDR1 is LGHNA, CDR2 YSLEER, per germline. V shed 4 bases, J shed 3 bases, and the junction held 5 bases outside the gene matches. CDR3 size: 14 residues.

The chain employs TRBV29-1 and TRBJ1-2; TRBD1 is a possible D gene (5 bases). Germline V CDR1 and CDR2: SQVTM, ANQGSEA. The CDR3 has 14 amino acids. Trimming shortened V by 6 bases and J by 0 bases, and 14 bases separated the two germline ends. CDR3 sequence: CSVTDSTSNYGYTF. CDR3 coding DNA: TGCAGCGTCACCGACAGCACTTCTAACTATGGCTACACCTTC.

J is TRBJ2-3 and V is TRBV28; D is undetermined. V was cut by 7 bases and J by 1 base, with 9 bases left in between. Germline V lookup: CDR1 MDHEN, CDR2 SYDVKM. This CDR3 is built from 13 residues. CDR3 amino acids: CASTLPGTDTQYF. The CDR3 DNA sequence: TGTGCCAGCACCCTACCGGGCACAGATACGCAGTATTTT.

This chain links TRBV5-4 with TRBJ2-7; D ambiguous. CDR1 SGHNT and CDR2 YYREEE come from the germline V gene (reference sequence). V lost 4 bases to trimming and J lost 0 bases, with 11 bases between them. This CDR3 spans 14 amino acids. The CDR3 loop is CASSPDTSSYEQYF. The CDR3 nucleotides are TGTGCCAGCAGCCCTGACACGAGCTCCTACGAGCAGTACTTC.

The rearrangement joins TRBV5-1 to TRBJ2-5, with TRBD2 identical over 11 bases. Germline V gene data show CDR1 as SGHRS and CDR2 as YFSETQ. With V trimmed by 4 bases and J by 5 bases, 4 bases remained unmatched. The CDR3 is made up of 14 amino acids. CDR3 nucleotides: TGCGCCAGCAGCAGGCCTAGCGGGGGGGAGACCCAGTACTTC. Translating it yields CASSRPSGGETQYF.

V gene TRBV19 combines with J gene TRBJ2-1, with unresolved D. There are 13 residues in the CDR3. Trimming removed 0 bases from V and 4 bases from J, with 4 bases in between. The germline CDR1 and CDR2 sequences are LNHDA and SQIVND (reference sequence). This CDR3 is CASSIDLYNEQFF. As DNA, the CDR3 is TGTGCCAGTAGTATAGATCTATACAATGAGCAGTTCTTC. The complete variable domain, with remaining parts taken from reference TRBV19 and TRBJ2-1, reads DGGITQSPKYLFRKEGQNVTLSCEQNLNHDAMYWYRQDPGQGLRLIYYSQIVNDFQKGDIAEGYSVSREKKESFPLTVTSAQKNPTAFYLCASSIDLYNEQFFGPGTRLTVL.

The rearrangement joins TRBV7-9 to TRBJ2-1, with 11 positions matching TRBD2. With V trimmed by 8 bases and J by 9 bases, 9 bases remained unmatched. Per the germline V gene, CDR1 is SEHNR and CDR2 is FQNEAQ (reference sequence). CDR3 size: 14 residues. In DNA form, the CDR3 reads TGTGCCAGCGGTCTAGCGGGAGGCCACGGTGAGCAGTTCTTC. Protein sequence: CASGLAGGHGEQFF. Using reference TRBV7-9 and TRBJ2-1 for the parts outside the CDR3, the full variable domain is DTGVSQNPRHKITKRGQNVTFRCDPISEHNRLYWYRQTLGQGPEFLTYFQNEAQLEKSRLLSDRFSAERPKGSFSTLEIQRTEQGDSAMYLCASGLAGGHGEQFFGPGTRLTVL.

The chain recombines TRBV7-8 with TRBJ2-7; tentatively, D is TRBD2 (6 bases). Germline V gene lookup returns CDR1 SGHVS and CDR2 FQNEAQ. CDR3 length equals 16 residues. V was shortened by 1 base and J by 2 bases, with 15 bases between the two germline ends. DNA for the CDR3: TGTGCCAGCAGCTTAGAAGGCAGGAGGGGCACCTACGAGCAGTACTTC. This translates into CASSLEGRRGTYEQYF.

The V gene is TRBV28, the J gene TRBJ1-4; D might be TRBD1 (5 bases). This CDR3 is built from 14 residues. Trimming took 6 bases from V and 6 from J, leaving 14 bases between them. Looked up from germline, CDR1 is MDHEN and CDR2 is SYDVKM. CDR3 nucleotides: TGTGCCAGCAGAGTAGACAGTTTCGATGAAAAACTGTTTTTT. This encodes CASRVDSFDEKLFF.

The V call is TRBV4-2, the J call TRBJ1-1; D is unresolved. This CDR3 is built from 12 residues. Germline V gives CDR1 LGHNA, CDR2 YNFKEQ. V was shortened by 4 bases and J by 4 bases, with 7 bases between the two germline ends. The DNA of the CDR3 is TGTGCCAGCAGCCCCTCAGGCACTGAAGCTTTCTTT. It is translated as CASSPSGTEAFF.

The chain is built from TRBV6-1 and TRBJ1-3, with no clear D. Germline V gene lookup returns CDR1 MNHNS and CDR2 SASEGT. V was trimmed by 2 bases and J by 4 bases, leaving 9 bases between them. The CDR3 length is 14 residues. The CDR3 sequence is CASSERDPGNTIYF. DNA for the CDR3: TGTGCCAGCAGTGAACGGGATCCGGGAAACACCATATATTTT.

The rearrangement links TRBV4-3 to TRBJ2-1, with TRBD2 identical over 12 bases. Unmatched junction bases numbered 6, after V lost 0 bases and J lost 6 bases. In germline, CDR1 is LGHNA, CDR2 YSLEER. The CDR3 length is 17 residues. As DNA, the CDR3 is TGCGCCAGCAGCCAAGACTATCGGACTAGCGGGATCAATGAGCAGTTCTTC. Amino acids: CASSQDYRTSGINEQFF.

This clone was counted a single time. This rearrangement joins TRBV9 to TRBJ2-3; tentative D call: TRBD2 (5 bases). This CDR3 has 14 residues. Germline V CDR1 and CDR2: SGDLS, YYNGEE. V was cut by 4 bases and J by 5 bases, with 14 bases left in between. This CDR3 reads CASSSGGRGDTQYF. Written as DNA, the CDR3 is TGTGCCAGCAGCTCGGGCGGGCGAGGAGATACGCAGTATTTT.

In this sample, this clone turned up once. This chain links TRBV6-5 with TRBJ2-2; TRBD2 aligns across 11 bases. V gave up 4 bases and J gave up 5 bases; unmatched junction bases: 3. The CDR3 sequence is 15 residues long. Germline CDR1 reads MNHEY; CDR2 reads SVGAGI. CDR3 in DNA: TGTGCCAGCAGTTGGACTAGCGGGCTGACCGGGGAGCTGTTTTTT. Translation: CASSWTSGLTGELFF.

The chain links TRBV7-2 to TRBJ2-1, with TRBD2 matching 7 bases. Germline V CDR1 and CDR2: SGHTA, FQGNSA. V dropped 5 bases and J dropped 3; count of bases not matched to a gene: 7. There are 15 residues in the CDR3. CDR3 nucleotide sequence: TGTGCCAGCAGCCCCCTGGGCGGGAGCTACAATGAGCAGTTCTTC. It codes for CASSPLGGSYNEQFF. The whole variable domain, filled in from reference TRBV7-2 and TRBJ2-1, reads GAGVSQSPSNKVTEKGKDVELRCDPISGHTALYWYRQSLGQGLEFLIYFQGNSAPDKSGLPSDRFSAERTGGSVSTLTIQRTQQEDSAVYLCASSPLGGSYNEQFFGPGTRLTVL.

Concerning this clone itself: Other DNA sequences within the sample encode an identical CDR3. V gene TRBV7-9 combines with J gene TRBJ2-7, with TRBD2 matching 7 bases. V was clipped by 3 bases and J by 0 bases; unmatched bases: 2. The CDR3 consists of 14 residues. Germline V lookup: CDR1 SEHNR, CDR2 FQNEAQ (reference sequence). CDR3 sequence reads: CASSFGGISYEQYF. The CDR3 region has the DNA TGTGCCAGCAGCTTCGGGGGGATCTCCTACGAGCAGTACTTC.

CDR3 region: CASSPWRGGQPQHF. In nucleotides, the CDR3 is TGTGCCAGCAGTCCATGGAGGGGAGGGCAGCCCCAGCATTTT. The chain uses TRBV27 and TRBJ1-5, with D maybe TRBD1 (5 bases). The V gene's germline CDR1 is MNHEY and CDR2 SMNVEV (reference sequence). The CDR3 extends over 14 amino acids. V lost 5 bases and J lost 7, with 15 bases in between.

J is TRBJ1-1 and V is TRBV2; D is unresolved. The CDR3 spans 11 residues. Trimming took 11 bases from V and 1 from J, leaving 8 bases between them. Per germline, CDR1 SNHLY and CDR2 FYNNEI. CDR3 sequence: CAVLGNTEAFF. CDR3 coding DNA: TGTGCCGTCCTAGGGAACACTGAAGCTTTCTTT.

V and J are TRBV15 and TRBJ2-3; 7 bases agree with TRBD1. V was clipped by 1 base and J by 5 bases; unmatched bases: 15. This CDR3 has 18 residues. The germline V gene has CDR1 LNHNV and CDR2 YYDKDF (reference sequence). The CDR3 protein is CATSRGPWDRKVGDTQYF. DNA for the CDR3: TGTGCCACCAGCAGAGGACCGTGGGACAGAAAAGTTGGAGATACGCAGTATTTT. Full variable domain (rest looked up from reference TRBV15 and TRBJ2-3): DAMVIQNPRYQVTQFGKPVTLSCSQTLNHNVMYWYQQKSSQAPKLLFHYYDKDFNNEADTPDNFQSRRPNTSFCFLDIRSPGLGDTAMYLCATSRGPWDRKVGDTQYFGPGTRLTVL.

This clone was recorded at least ten times. The chain joins TRBV7-9 to TRBJ2-1; D may be TRBD2 (6 bases). The length of the CDR3 is 15 residues. Germline V gene lookup returns CDR1 SEHNR and CDR2 FQNEAQ (reference sequence). Trimming took 5 bases from V and 7 from J, leaving 18 bases between them. The CDR3 loop reads CASSPAGFLSNEQFF. CDR3 in DNA: TGTGCCAGCAGCCCCGCGGGGTTTCTTAGTAATGAGCAGTTCTTC.

CDR3 protein: CASSSGGAQHF. In DNA, the CDR3 is TGTGCCAGTAGTTCCGGGGGGGCCCAGCATTTT. This chain connects TRBV19 to TRBJ1-5; D might be TRBD1 (5 bases). Germline lookup yields CDR1 LNHDA and CDR2 SQIVND (reference sequence). This CDR3 is 11 amino acids long. V dropped 5 bases and J dropped 11 bases, with 10 bases sitting between them.